These 5 T cell receptor beta chains were sequenced from one sample in a study of vaccination and CD4 T cells after COVID-19. Treatment denoted: 10-day PBMC culture with coronavirus spike peptide pools or control peptides (ViraFEST assay). The Oncomine TCR Beta short-read assay sequenced DNA from cultured CD4+ T cells. In TCRdb, the PCR reads were re-called with MiXCR into one record per CDR3 protein. The table lists some 5,200 distinct CDR3 sequences, roughly 23% of them singletons. These TCRs' antigens remain unknown. The sequencing used CD4+ T cells from blood, cultured in vitro, collected after SARS-CoV-2 vaccination. Receptor source: a human donor who had recovered from COVID-19.

The chain combines TRBV11-1 with TRBJ1-1; weak D call: TRBD1 (5 bases). V lost 4 bases and J 4 bases, leaving 10 bases between the germline ends. This CDR3 is 13 amino acids long. From germline, CDR1 is SGHAT and CDR2 FQDESV (reference sequence). The CDR3 coding sequence is TGTGCCAGCAGCTCAGGGATATCCACTGAAGCTTTCTTT. Translating gives CASSSGISTEAFF.

Only a few counts were recorded for this clonotype. DNA for the CDR3: TGTGCCTGGAGTGTACAGGCAAACTATGGCTACACCTTC. Translated: CAWSVQANYGYTF. The chain has TRBV30 and TRBJ1-2; D perhaps matches TRBD1 (5 bases). Germline V gene sequence: CDR1 GTSNPN, CDR2 SVGIG (reference sequence). Trimming took off 0 bases at V and 2 bases at J, with 7 bases between the two ends. The CDR3 spans 13 residues.

This chain joins TRBV11-1 and TRBJ2-7, with 12 positions matching TRBD2. Germline V gene sequence: CDR1 SGHAT, CDR2 FQDESV (reference sequence). The length of the CDR3 is 15 residues. J gave up 3 bases and V 2 bases, and 2 bases lay outside the gene matches. The DNA of the CDR3 is TGTGCCAGCAGCTTAACTAGCGGGGGGATCTACGAGCAGTACTTC. Translating gives CASSLTSGGIYEQYF.

The V gene is TRBV25-1, the J gene TRBJ1-2, with TRBD1 as a possible D gene (5 bases). Trimming removed 3 bases from V and 7 bases from J, with 15 bases in between. This CDR3 is built from 14 residues. Germline loops: CDR1 MGHDK, CDR2 SYGVNS. Here the CDR3 DNA reads TGTGCCAGCAGTGATGGTTGGCAGGGTGTTGGCTACACCTTC. The encoded protein is CASSDGWQGVGYTF.

The chain recombines TRBV7-8 with TRBJ1-3; a weak D match, TRBD1 (6 bases). Germline V gives CDR1 SGHVS, CDR2 FQNEAQ. Trimming left V 5 bases short and J 4 bases short, with 18 bases between. The CDR3 is 16 residues long. The CDR3 bases are TGTGCCAGCAGCCCGCACGACAGGTTTCTCGGAAACACCATATATTTT. It translates to CASSPHDRFLGNTIYF.